Detailed here is one T cell receptor (beta chain). What it binds is not known. The data are from a study of T cell responses to AZD1222 COVID-19 vaccine. Regarding the study as a whole: Among the donors, most were white British and more were female, and clonal diversity was possibly underestimated. There were vaccine-associated CD4 TCRs across spike, dominant at 160-218 and 743-854. Rises in breadth and depth of Spike-specific TCRs came after two AZD1222 doses.

CDR1 and CDR2 from the germline V gene are MNHEY and SVGAGI. This CDR3 comprises 15 residues. The V and J ends lost 5 bases and 1 base respectively, with 14 bases between them. The data were produced by immunoSEQ multiplex PCR, yet TCRdb's version contains in-frame clones alone and is incomplete. The sample consists of 150,000 to 250,000 clones, approximately 93% of them appearing once. The specimen comprised peripheral blood, sampled 28 days after the second AZD1222 dose. The chain is built from TRBV6-5 and TRBJ2-5, with D possibly TRBD1 on 6 matching bases. The TCR comes from an adult who received the AZD1222 COVID-19 vaccine. CDR3 DNA sequence: TGTGCCAGCAGTATTTTTCAGGGGACCCAAGAGACCCAGTACTTC. Protein: CASSIFQGTQETQYF.